This T cell receptor (beta chain) was observed in a study of T cell responses to AZD1222 COVID-19 vaccine. The CDR3 covers 13 residues. The germline V gene has CDR1 MNHEY and CDR2 SVGAGI. With V trimmed by 4 bases and J by 4 bases, 1 base remained unmatched. Libraries were prepared by immunoSEQ multiplex PCR; TCRdb keeps only in-frame clonotypes and omits some of them. The table lists 140,000 or so clones, almost 90% of them singletons. This rearrangement joins TRBV6-5 to TRBJ1-5; 7 nucleotides match TRBD1. This sample comprised peripheral blood, obtained on day 0 of AZD1222 vaccination. This receptor was obtained from an adult in good health. CDR3 coding DNA: TGTGCCAGCAGTTCGACAGGGAATCAGCCCCAGCATTTT. Amino acids: CASSSTGNQPQHF.